This paragraph covers one T cell receptor (beta chain) sequence. These data come from a study of blood T cell repertoires in COVID-19. At the level of the study: Collection of acute and convalescent COVID-19 samples took place in the United States, Italy and Spain.

Trimming removed 3 bases at V and 3 bases at J, with 8 bases between. There are 13 residues in the CDR3. The germline V gene encodes CDR1 LNHDA and CDR2 SQIVND (reference sequence). Original data processing: Cell counts per sample came from amplifying reference gene primers. The assay was immunoSEQ multiplex PCR, and TCRdb's table has in-frame clones only and misses some. That table furnishes V, J and clone size, whereas the DNA furnished D and trimming. The sample yields about 160,000 clones, about 80% seen once. This rearrangement joins TRBV19 to TRBJ1-2; D perhaps matches TRBD1 (5 bases). The receptor was derived from a woman of 80 years or more with acute or convalescent COVID-19. The sample taken for sequencing was peripheral blood. The CDR3 coding sequence is TGTGCCAGTAGTATCGGGGGAGACTATGGCTACACCTTC. This gives the protein CASSIGGDYGYTF.